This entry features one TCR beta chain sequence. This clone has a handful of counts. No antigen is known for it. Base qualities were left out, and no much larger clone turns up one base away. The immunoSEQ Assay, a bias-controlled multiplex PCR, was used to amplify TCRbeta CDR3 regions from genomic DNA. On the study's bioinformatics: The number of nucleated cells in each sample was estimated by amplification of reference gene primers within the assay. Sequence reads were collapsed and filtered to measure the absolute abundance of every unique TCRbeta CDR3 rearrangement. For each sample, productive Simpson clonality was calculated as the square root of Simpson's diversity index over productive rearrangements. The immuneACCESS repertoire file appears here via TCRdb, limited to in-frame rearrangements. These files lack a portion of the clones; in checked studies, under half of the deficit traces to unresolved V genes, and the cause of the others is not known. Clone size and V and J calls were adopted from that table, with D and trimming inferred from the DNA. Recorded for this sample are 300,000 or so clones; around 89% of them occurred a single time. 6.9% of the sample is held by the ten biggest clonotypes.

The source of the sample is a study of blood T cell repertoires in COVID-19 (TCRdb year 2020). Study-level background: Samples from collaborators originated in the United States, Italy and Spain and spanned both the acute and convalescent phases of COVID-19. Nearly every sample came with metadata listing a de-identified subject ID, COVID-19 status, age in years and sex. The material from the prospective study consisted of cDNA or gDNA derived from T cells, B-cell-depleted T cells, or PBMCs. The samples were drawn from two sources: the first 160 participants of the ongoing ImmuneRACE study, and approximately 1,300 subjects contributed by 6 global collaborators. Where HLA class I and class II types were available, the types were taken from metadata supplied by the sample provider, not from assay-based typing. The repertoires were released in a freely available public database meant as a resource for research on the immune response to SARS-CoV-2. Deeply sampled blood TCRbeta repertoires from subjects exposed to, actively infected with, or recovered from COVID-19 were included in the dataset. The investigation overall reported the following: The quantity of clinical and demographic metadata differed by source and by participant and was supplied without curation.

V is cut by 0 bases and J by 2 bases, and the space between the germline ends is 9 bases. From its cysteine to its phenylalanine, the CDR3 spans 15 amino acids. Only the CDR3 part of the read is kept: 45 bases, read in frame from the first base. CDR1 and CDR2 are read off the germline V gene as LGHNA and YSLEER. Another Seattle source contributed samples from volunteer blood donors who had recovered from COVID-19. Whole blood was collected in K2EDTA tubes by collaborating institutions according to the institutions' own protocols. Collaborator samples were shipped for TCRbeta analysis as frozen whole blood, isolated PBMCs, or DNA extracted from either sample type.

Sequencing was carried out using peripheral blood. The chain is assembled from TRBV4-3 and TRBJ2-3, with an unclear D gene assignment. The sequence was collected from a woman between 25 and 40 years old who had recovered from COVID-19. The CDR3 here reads CASSQDITTTDTQYF. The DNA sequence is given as TGCGCCAGCAGCCAAGACATTACAACCACAGATACGCAGTATTTT.